This paragraph covers one TCR beta chain sequence. What it binds is unknown. Mismatch with germline at one junction end may stem from a read error. Nobody among the patients had been given any treatment before thyroid surgery. The sample belongs to a study of metastatic and nonmetastatic thyroid tumors. About the research overall: Both malignant and benign thyroid patients supplied peripheral blood and tumor or nodule tissue samples, across which the repertoires of these patients were then compared.

CDR3 size: 12 residues. The germline V gene has CDR1 SGDLS and CDR2 YYNGEE. The study's findings and limits: It was reportedly found that TCR beta diversity was significantly higher in malignant thyroid tumors than in benign nodules, a difference seen in both blood and tumor samples.

Study processing details: The distant-metastasis classifier for papillary thyroid cancer was built from CDR3 differences across clinicopathological groups. TCRdb re-analyzed the PCR reads using MiXCR. TCRdb's processing, not the authors', yielded these V and J calls. The table records about 70,000 clones, 18% of them present only once. The sequence was collected from a female donor with papillary thyroid cancer or a benign thyroid nodule (not recorded which). Some clones in this sample may be carry-over from other donors' samples. Material for sequencing was blood. This chain connects TRBV9 to TRBJ2-5; D is unresolved. The CDR3 spells CASSAEQGTQYF. The CDR3 region has the DNA TGTGCCAGCAGCGCCGAACAAGGGACCCAGTACTTC.